This T cell receptor beta chain was sequenced during a study of shared clonotypes between healthy human individuals. A note on this clone: Antigen specificity is unknown. At the DNA level, this CDR3 is encoded by other sequences in the same sample as well.

The assay was immunoSEQ multiplex PCR, and TCRdb's table has in-frame clones only and misses some. In the table there are over 2 million clones, about 95% of which are singletons. Study conclusions and caveats: Relative to clonotypes present in all four donors, those not shared had lower generation probabilities.

Between the trimmed V and J ends, which lost 2 bases and 2 bases, there was a span of 14 bases. Germline V gives CDR1 SGDLS, CDR2 YYNGEE. This CDR3 is 15 amino acids long. CD8 cells regarded as naive lacked CD45RO, were positively chosen for CCR7, and omitted terminally differentiated effector memory CD45RA+ cells. The sequenced sample consisted of naive CD8+ T cells sorted from blood. This sequence joins TRBV9 and TRBJ2-7, with D possibly being TRBD2 (6 bases). The TCR originated in a man aged 18 to 29 in good health. CDR3 loop: CASSVGGGTPYEQYF. DNA for the CDR3: TGTGCCAGCAGCGTCGGTGGCGGGACTCCCTACGAGCAGTACTTC.